These 9 T cell receptor beta chains came from one sample sequenced in a study of tumor-infiltrating lymphocytes in primary liver carcinoma. Extraction of RNA together with DNA used about 17-30 mg of unsorted bulk tissue. A primer matching the constant region was used to make TCR beta cDNA from 450 to 550 ng of total RNA. ARM-PCR, slightly modified, supplied the TCR beta libraries through three nested multiplex PCR rounds. A C-beta reverse primer was combined with TRBV1-TRBV30 forward primers in the first two PCR rounds, and each round had around 11 cycles. TCRdb analysed the multiplex PCR reads with MiXCR anew, one entry per CDR3 protein. The data show 75,000 to 80,000 distinct CDR3 sequences, approximately 69% seen once. The specimen was tumor-adjacent normal liver tissue. The receptors were gathered from a man between 40 and 49 years old with primary liver carcinoma and hepatitis B virus infection.

The DNA of the CDR3 is TGTGCCAGTAGTCATCCTTTACAGGGTTTGAACACTGAAGCTTTCTTT. Translation gives CASSHPLQGLNTEAFF. This chain connects TRBV28 to TRBJ1-1, with D possibly being TRBD1 (6 bases). The CDR3 consists of 16 residues. Germline CDR1 and CDR2: MDHEN and SYDVKM. V was cut by 9 bases and J by 0 bases, with 20 bases left in between.

As regards this clonotype: A junction end diverges from the germline sequence, so it may reflect a read error. The chain carries TRBV29-1 and TRBJ1-1; D is unresolved. The CDR3 sequence is 15 residues long. CDR1 is SQVTM and CDR2 is ANQGSEA in the germline V gene. CDR3 sequence: CNVAPGWGMNTDAFF. Here the CDR3 DNA reads TGCAACGTTGCCCCGGGATGGGGAATGAACACTGACGCTTTCTTT.

To note about this clonotype: This likely comes from a read error, as the CDR3 has no conserved phenylalanine or tryptophan at its end. V and J are TRBV28 and TRBJ1-2; 7 bases agree with TRBD1. V lost 3 bases, J lost 5 bases, and 3 bases stayed unmatched. This CDR3 has 13 residues. The V gene's germline CDR1 is MDHEN and CDR2 SYDVKM. CDR3 DNA: TGTGCCAGCAGTTTGGAGGGGGCTTATGGCTACACCCTC. It translates to CASSLEGAYGYTL.

In this sample, this clonotype turned up a few times. This may be a read error: a much more frequent sequence differs by one nucleotide. The chain recombines TRBV4-2 with TRBJ2-1, with D perhaps TRBD2 (5 bases). CDR3 length: 14 residues. The V gene's germline CDR1 is LGHNA and CDR2 YNFKEQ. Trimming took 0 bases from V and 7 from J, leaving 10 bases between them. The CDR3 nucleotides read TGTGCCAGCAGCCAAGAACTAGTAACGAATGAGCAGTTCTTC. This encodes CASSQELVTNEQFF.

This clonotype was picked up many times. This rearrangement joins TRBV28 to TRBJ2-1; D is possibly TRBD2 (6 bases). CDR3 size: 16 residues. The germline V gene encodes CDR1 MDHEN and CDR2 SYDVKM. The V end was cut by 3 bases, the J end by 8 bases, with 20 bases between. In DNA form, the CDR3 reads TGTGCCAGCAGTTTGCCTCGACAGCTTGGGACTTATGAGCAGTTCTTC. Protein: CASSLPRQLGTYEQFF.

Of note for this clonotype: As the CDR3 is not closed by the conserved phenylalanine or tryptophan, this likely results from a read error. No DNA is shown, since the ends of the CDR3 on it are uncertain; the CDR3 is the one TCRdb lists. The chain links TRBV11-2 to TRBJ1-5; the table names TRBD1, a call not compared with the DNA. The germline CDR1 and CDR2 sequences are SGHAT and FQNNGV. Both ends counted, the CDR3 spans 15 residues. The CDR3 reads CASSLEMGDNQPHHS.

As regards this clonotype: Sequence at one end of the junction differs from germline and may be a read error. This sequence joins TRBV4-3 and TRBJ2-1; TRBD2 is a possible D gene (6 bases). This CDR3 is built from 16 residues. CDR1 LGHNA and CDR2 YSLEER come from the germline V gene. The CDR3 sequence is CASSQDRSGFHIERFF. The CDR3 DNA follows: TGCGCCAGCAGCCAAGATAGGAGCGGGTTTCACATTGAGCGGTTCTTC.

This clonotype was counted at least ten times. The chain is built from TRBV28 and TRBJ2-5; no clear D gene. From germline, CDR1 is MDHEN and CDR2 SYDVKM. V was cut by 2 bases and J by 2 bases, with 21 bases left in between. The CDR3 runs to 18 residues. The CDR3, as DNA: TGTGCCAGCAGTTTAGGCCGGGCAGGCGCTGGATTTCAAGAGACCCAGTACTTC. Translated: CASSLGRAGAGFQETQYF.

For this clonotype: At one end, the junction sequence differs from germline, possibly due to a read error. The V gene is TRBV10-2, the J gene TRBJ1-2; D might be TRBD1 (6 bases). Germline assignment: CDR1 WSHSY and CDR2 SAAADI. This CDR3 is built from 13 residues. The DNA for the CDR3 is TGCGCCAGTGGGAACAGGGACAACTATGGCCACACCTTC. Translating it yields CASGNRDNYGHTF.